These 9 T cell receptor beta chains came from one sample sequenced in a study of shared clonotypes between healthy human individuals (TCRdb year 2020). Library generation was performed with the immunoSEQ multiplex PCR assay. Here the immuneACCESS table is served through TCRdb, limited to in-frame sequences with V and J called. Missing clones are a known gap in these copies; in checked studies unresolved V genes cover under half, and the rest lacks a known reason. The sample table holds approximately 1.1 million clones, of which more than 75% were seen once. The ten largest clones capture more than 0.45% of the sample. The sample consisted of memory CD4+ T cells from PBMCs. The cell subset or site label, as the study defines it: CD45RA-negative fraction. The receptor source for this set is a young man in good health. Some clones in this sample may be carry-over from other donors' samples.

Turning to this clone: This sample includes further DNA sequences coding for the same CDR3. This chain uses TRBV20-1 with TRBJ1-1; D is unresolved. The V gene lost 0 bases and the J gene lost 6 bases, with 2 bases spanning the gap. Germline loops: CDR1 DFQATT, CDR2 SNEGSKA (reference sequence). The CDR3 consists of 10 residues. The CDR3 sequence: CSAREAEAFF. In nucleotides, the CDR3 is TGCAGTGCTAGAGAGGCTGAAGCTTTCTTT.

V usage is TRBV19 and J usage is TRBJ1-2; TRBD1 aligns across 7 bases. The J segment lost 4 bases and the V segment lost 5 bases, leaving 13 bases of the junction unmatched. This CDR3 has 16 amino acids. The V gene's germline CDR1 is LNHDA and CDR2 SQIVND (reference sequence). The CDR3 region has the DNA TGTGCCAGTAGTTATTCTGTTGGGACAGAGTTCTATGGCTACACCTTC. The encoded protein is CASSYSVGTEFYGYTF.

The CDR3 spells CASRRTGEGGGYTF. In DNA, the CDR3 is TGTGCCAGCAGACGGACAGGGGAAGGCGGTGGCTACACCTTC. The chain has TRBV25-1 and TRBJ1-2; 9 positions agree with TRBD1. Germline-derived CDR1 and CDR2 are MGHDK and SYGVNS. The trim removed 6 bases at V and 7 bases at J, leaving 9 bases unmatched. This CDR3 contains 14 residues.

The rearrangement links TRBV27 to TRBJ2-5; 14 bases line up with TRBD2. V shed 6 bases and J 0 bases; nucleotides not matched to a gene: 6. CDR1 and CDR2 (germline): MNHEY, SMNVEV (reference sequence). This CDR3 is built from 17 residues. The CDR3 DNA reads as TGTGCCAGCAGCAGACTAGCGGGAGGGGCTTACCAAGAGACCCAGTACTTC. Translation gives CASSRLAGGAYQETQYF.

This clone was recorded once. Other DNA sequences in the same sample also yield this CDR3. The V call is TRBV4-2, the J call TRBJ2-7; TRBD2 matches at 11 bases. Germline V gene lookup returns CDR1 LGHNA and CDR2 YNFKEQ. J gave up 2 bases and V 3 bases, and 0 bases lay outside the gene matches. This CDR3 spans 14 amino acids. CDR3 in amino acids: CASSQTSGAYEQYF. The CDR3 region has the DNA TGTGCCAGCAGCCAGACTAGCGGGGCCTACGAGCAGTACTTC.

The DNA for the CDR3 is TGCGCCAGCAGCCCGGGGGACAGAGTCACAGATACGCAGTATTTT. Encoded protein: CASSPGDRVTDTQYF. This chain joins TRBV5-1 and TRBJ2-3; TRBD1 is a possible D gene (7 bases). V was trimmed by 4 bases and J by 2 bases, leaving 14 bases between them. Germline V lookup: CDR1 SGHRS, CDR2 YFSETQ. This CDR3 spans 15 amino acids. Full variable domain (missing parts from reference TRBV5-1 and TRBJ2-3): KAGVTQTPRYLIKTRGQQVTLSCSPISGHRSVSWYQQTPGQGLQFLFEYFSETQRNKGNFPGRFSGRQFSNSRSEMNVSTLELGDSALYLCASSPGDRVTDTQYFGPGTRLTVL.

Only a few counts were recorded for this clone. This rearrangement joins TRBV6-6 to TRBJ2-5, with TRBD1 as a possible D gene (5 bases). Germline V gene sequence: CDR1 MNHNY, CDR2 SVGAGI (reference sequence). The CDR3 extends over 12 amino acids. V dropped 7 bases and J dropped 10 bases, with 16 bases sitting between them. This chain's CDR3 is CASNPSQGIQYF. CDR3 in DNA: TGTGCCAGCAACCCCAGCCAGGGAATCCAGTACTTC.

This chain joins TRBV5-1 and TRBJ2-2, with TRBD2 as a possible D gene (6 bases). In germline, CDR1 is SGHRS, CDR2 YFSETQ. The CDR3 runs 16 residues. The V gene lost 1 base and the J gene lost 2 bases, with 12 bases spanning the gap. The CDR3 is CASSLFGGLNTGELFF. CDR3 DNA sequence: TGCGCCAGCAGCTTGTTCGGGGGATTAAACACCGGGGAGCTGTTTTTT.

The gene calls are TRBV11-3 and TRBJ2-7; D is unclear. Germline V gives CDR1 SGHNT, CDR2 YENEEA. V was clipped by 4 bases and J by 6 bases, with 13 bases between them. The CDR3 spans 13 residues. DNA of the CDR3: TGTGCCAGCAGCTCCGGGTCAACGGGCGAGCAGTACTTC. Its translation: CASSSGSTGEQYF.